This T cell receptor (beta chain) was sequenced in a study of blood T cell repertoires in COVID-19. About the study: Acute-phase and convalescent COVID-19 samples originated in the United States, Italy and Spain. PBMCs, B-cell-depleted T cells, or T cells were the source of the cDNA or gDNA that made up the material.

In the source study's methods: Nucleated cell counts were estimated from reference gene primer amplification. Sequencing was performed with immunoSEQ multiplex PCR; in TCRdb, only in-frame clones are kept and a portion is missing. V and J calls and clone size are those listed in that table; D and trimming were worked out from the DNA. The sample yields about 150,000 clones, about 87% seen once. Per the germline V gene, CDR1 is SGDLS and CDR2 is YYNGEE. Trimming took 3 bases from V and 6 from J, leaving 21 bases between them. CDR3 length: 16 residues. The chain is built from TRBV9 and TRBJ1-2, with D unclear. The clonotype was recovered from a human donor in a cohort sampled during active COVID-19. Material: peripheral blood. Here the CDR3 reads CASSAQPNPMGNGYTF. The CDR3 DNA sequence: TGTGCCAGCAGCGCCCAACCGAATCCGATGGGCAATGGCTACACCTTC.